The 15 T cell receptor beta chains listed next were all sequenced from one sample in a study of early T cells in non-severe SARS-CoV-2 infection. TCRdb used MiXCR to reprocess the 5' RACE reads, holding one entry per CDR3 protein. The sample consists of 70,000 to 95,000 distinct CDR3 sequences, over 12% of them appearing once. The sequenced sample consisted of whole blood. Every receptor here comes from an adult who was a healthcare worker with PCR-confirmed SARS-CoV-2 infection or an uninfected control (not recorded which).

The rearrangement joins TRBV5-1 to TRBJ1-1; D is unclear. CDR1 SGHRS and CDR2 YFSETQ come from the germline V gene. The CDR3 has 15 residues. V shed 4 bases and J shed 2 bases, with 15 bases lying between them. CDR3 in amino acids: CASSPWAGDNTEAFF. The CDR3 DNA reads TGCGCCAGCAGCCCGTGGGCAGGTGATAACACTGAAGCTTTCTTT.

Only a few counts were recorded for this clonotype. The gene calls are TRBV7-3 and TRBJ2-3; perhaps TRBD1 as D (5 bases). There are 16 residues in the CDR3. Deletions cut 1 base from V and 3 bases from J, with 14 bases between. Germline CDR1 and CDR2: SGHTA and FQGTGA. The CDR3 loop reads CASSLKAGSRTDTQYF. CDR3 DNA: TGTGCCAGCAGCTTAAAGGCAGGGTCGAGGACAGATACGCAGTATTTT.

V gene TRBV28 combines with J gene TRBJ2-2; D not certain. Trimming cost V 3 bases and J 7 bases, with 3 bases left between them. Germline V gene lookup returns CDR1 MDHEN and CDR2 SYDVKM. CDR3 length equals 11 residues. The CDR3 protein is CASSFIGELFF. CDR3 nucleotides: TGTGCCAGCAGTTTCATCGGGGAGCTGTTTTTT.

The CDR3 loop is CASSTHGGGDGYTF. In nucleotides, the CDR3 is TGTGCCAGCAGTACACATGGTGGTGGGGATGGCTACACCTTC. The chain joins TRBV6-6 to TRBJ1-2; D unresolved. Trimming removed 5 bases at V and 6 bases at J, with 16 bases between. Germline CDR1 is MNHNY and CDR2 is SVGAGI (reference sequence). This CDR3 is built from 14 residues.

The chain couples TRBV7-2 to TRBJ2-2, with a tentative D call TRBD2 (7 bases). Germline CDR1 reads SGHTA; CDR2 reads FQGNSA. V was shortened by 4 bases and J by 7 bases, with 25 bases between the two germline ends. This CDR3 is 18 amino acids long. CDR3 nucleotide sequence: TGTGCCAGCAGCTCGCACGGCTCATCGGGGGGCCTGGGCGGGGAGCTGTTTTTT. It yields the protein CASSSHGSSGGLGGELFF.

The chain links TRBV29-1 to TRBJ2-5; D possibly corresponds to TRBD2 (5 bases). Trimming pared 4 bases from V and 5 bases from J, leaving 20 bases between. The germline V gene has CDR1 SQVTM and CDR2 ANQGSEA. The CDR3 totals 15 residues. CDR3: CSVAVFSGPGETQYF. Written as DNA, the CDR3 is TGCAGCGTTGCGGTCTTTTCCGGGCCGGGGGAGACCCAGTACTTC.

This chain joins TRBV5-1 and TRBJ2-2; TRBD2 aligns across 8 bases. Germline V gene sequence: CDR1 SGHRS, CDR2 YFSETQ. The ends lost 2 bases at V and 4 bases at J; junction bases unmatched: 7. The CDR3 extends over 16 amino acids. CDR3 sequence reads: CASSFAGGTSTGELFF. Written as DNA, the CDR3 is TGCGCCAGCAGCTTCGCGGGGGGTACCAGCACCGGGGAGCTGTTTTTT.

This clonotype was seen only a few times. The J gene is TRBJ2-1, the V gene TRBV5-1; tentatively, D is TRBD1 (6 bases). The CDR3 has 17 amino acids. V lost 0 bases to trimming and J lost 0 bases, with 13 bases between them. Germline V gives CDR1 SGHRS, CDR2 YFSETQ. The CDR3 is CASSLDRARSSYNEQFF. Written as DNA, the CDR3 is TGCGCCAGCAGCTTGGACAGGGCCCGTAGCTCCTACAATGAGCAGTTCTTC.

This chain uses TRBV5-1 with TRBJ2-7, with TRBD1 matching over 8 bases. Germline trimming cut 4 bases from V and 0 bases from J; bases unmatched to any gene: 6. The CDR3 sequence is 15 residues long. Germline CDR1 and CDR2: SGHRS and YFSETQ. CDR3 coding DNA: TGCGCCAGCAGCGAAGGACAGGGAAGCTCCTACGAGCAGTACGTC. Protein product: CASSEGQGSSYEQYV.

This clonotype has a handful of counts. This chain uses TRBV5-1 with TRBJ1-2; TRBD1 matches at 8 bases. The CDR3 is made up of 12 amino acids. V was clipped by 7 bases and J by 4 bases; unmatched bases: 3. Germline loops: CDR1 SGHRS, CDR2 YFSETQ. The CDR3 bases are TGCGCCAGCTGTGGACAGGGCTATGGCTACACCTTC. It yields the protein CASCGQGYGYTF. Using reference TRBV5-1 and TRBJ1-2 for the parts outside the CDR3, the full variable domain is KAGVTQTPRYLIKTRGQQVTLSCSPISGHRSVSWYQQTPGQGLQFLFEYFSETQRNKGNFPGRFSGRQFSNSRSEMNVSTLELGDSALYLCASCGQGYGYTFGSGTRLTVV.

This clonotype was recorded a few times. The V gene is TRBV6-1, the J gene TRBJ2-5; D could derive from TRBD1 or TRBD2 (6 bases each). CDR1 is MNHNS and CDR2 is SASEGT in the germline V gene. There are 14 residues in the CDR3. The V and J ends lost 6 bases and 3 bases respectively, with 14 bases between them. The CDR3 sequence: CASRLRGVEETQYF. Here the CDR3 DNA reads TGTGCCAGCAGGCTGAGGGGGGTAGAAGAGACCCAGTACTTC.

This clonotype was counted ten times or more. The genes are TRBV5-1 and TRBJ2-5, with D tentatively TRBD2 (6 bases). The V gene's germline CDR1 is SGHRS and CDR2 YFSETQ. This CDR3 contains 13 residues. V was cut by 7 bases and J by 2 bases, with 12 bases left in between. CDR3 coding DNA: TGCGCCAGCGCGGGGAGCGGACAAGAGACCCAGTACTTC. This codes for CASAGSGQETQYF.

This clonotype was seen a few times. CDR3 sequence reads: CASSRGRDIQYF. In nucleotides, the CDR3 is TGTGCCAGCAGCCGAGGTCGGGACATTCAGTACTTC. V gene TRBV11-2 combines with J gene TRBJ2-4; D not resolved. The germline V and J ends were trimmed by 5 bases and 8 bases, with 10 bases remaining between them. Germline CDR1 is SGHAT and CDR2 is FQNNGV. There are 12 residues in the CDR3. Based on the CDR3 plus reference TRBV11-2 and TRBJ2-4, the full variable domain is EAGVAQSPRYKIIEKRQSVAFWCNPISGHATLYWYQQILGQGPKLLIQFQNNGVVDDSQLPKDRFSAERLKGVDSTLKIQPAKLEDSAVYLCASSRGRDIQYFGAGTRLSVL.

This chain connects TRBV19 to TRBJ2-2; a possible D gene is TRBD1 (6 bases). Between the trimmed V and J ends, which lost 7 bases and 4 bases, there was a span of 16 bases. In germline, CDR1 is LNHDA, CDR2 SQIVND (reference sequence). The CDR3 is made up of 15 amino acids. In DNA form, the CDR3 reads TGTGCCAGTACCCTACTACAGGGAGCCACCGGGGAGCTGTTTTTT. It specifies CASTLLQGATGELFF.

With regard to this clonotype: This CDR3 fails to terminate in the conserved phenylalanine or tryptophan, so it likely reflects a read error. This sequence joins TRBV4-2 and TRBJ2-3, with 9 bases fitting TRBD1. V trimming: 1 base; J trimming: 6 bases; junction bases outside the gene matches: 8. The CDR3 covers 16 residues. CDR1 is LGHNA, CDR2 YNFKEQ, per germline. The CDR3 spells CASSQAGTGMGDTQYL. The CDR3 bases are TGTGCCAGCAGCCAAGCCGGGACAGGGATGGGGGATACGCAGTATCTT.